Listed here are 17 T cell receptor beta chains from one sample, sequenced in a study of blood T cell repertoires in COVID-19. Generated by immunoSEQ multiplex PCR, the TCRdb table keeps only in-frame clones and is missing some. The sample has approximately 110,000 clones; more than 75% are singletons. Sequencing was done on a sample of peripheral blood. The receptor source for this set is a human donor in a cohort sampled during active COVID-19.

This sequence joins TRBV7-8 and TRBJ1-2; D is undetermined. The germline V gene has CDR1 SGHVS and CDR2 FQNEAQ. The CDR3 loop spans 14 amino acids. Trimming removed 1 base at V and 1 base at J, with 7 bases between. The CDR3: CASSLDRFNYGYTF. The CDR3 DNA follows: TGTGCCAGCAGCTTAGACAGATTTAACTATGGCTACACCTTC.

This chain connects TRBV7-2 to TRBJ1-6; 9 bases line up with TRBD1. This CDR3 spans 14 amino acids. From germline, CDR1 is SGHTA and CDR2 FQGNSA. V was clipped by 7 bases and J by 5 bases; unmatched bases: 3. CDR3 sequence reads: CASMGTGNNSPLHF. In DNA form, the CDR3 reads TGTGCCAGCATGGGGACAGGGAATAATTCACCCCTCCACTTT.

This chain links TRBV6-5 with TRBJ1-1; 8 nucleotides line up with TRBD1. Germline loops: CDR1 MNHEY, CDR2 SVGAGI. The CDR3 is 16 residues long. V lost 2 bases and J lost 1; bases outside the gene matches: 6. CDR3 DNA sequence: TGTGCCAGCAGTTACCGAACCGGGACAGGGAACACTGAAGCTTTCTTT. This encodes CASSYRTGTGNTEAFF.

The V gene is TRBV6-2 or TRBV6-3, the J gene TRBJ1-1; D gene ambiguous. The V end was cut by 6 bases, the J end by 11 bases, with 13 bases between. The CDR3 is 11 residues long. Germline V gives CDR1 MNHEY, CDR2 SVGEGT. The CDR3 region is CASSPSGVAFF. CDR3 in DNA: TGTGCCAGCAGCCCGAGCGGGGTGGCTTTCTTT.

V usage is TRBV6-5 and J usage is TRBJ1-1; D is unresolved. This CDR3 is built from 13 residues. CDR1 and CDR2 (germline): MNHEY, SVGAGI. V lost 8 bases, J lost 0 bases, and 10 bases lay in between. Here the CDR3 DNA reads TGTGCCAGCGCTACAGTTATGAACACTGAAGCTTTCTTT. Translated: CASATVMNTEAFF.

A single count supports this clone. The chain links TRBV27 to TRBJ1-5; D possibly corresponds to TRBD1 (5 bases). Looked up from germline, CDR1 is MNHEY and CDR2 is SMNVEV (reference sequence). The CDR3 is made up of 13 amino acids. Trimming cost V 2 bases and J 8 bases, with 10 bases left between them. The CDR3 sequence is CASSLTWGKPQHF. The CDR3 DNA is TGTGCCAGCAGTTTAACTTGGGGCAAGCCCCAGCATTTT.

The DNA of the CDR3 is TGTGCCAGCAGTTATCAAAGGGGAACCTACGAGCAGTACTTC. As protein: CASSYQRGTYEQYF. V is TRBV6-5 and J is TRBJ2-7; the D gene is possibly TRBD1 (5 bases). V was shortened by 3 bases and J by 2 bases, with 11 bases between the two germline ends. Germline V CDR1 and CDR2: MNHEY, SVGAGI. The CDR3 extends over 14 amino acids.

V usage is TRBV7-2 and J usage is TRBJ2-7; D is perhaps TRBD1 (6 bases). The germline gives CDR1 SGHTA, CDR2 FQGNSA. V was cut by 2 bases and J by 2 bases, with 10 bases left in between. The CDR3 length is 14 residues. The CDR3 bases are TGTGCCAGCAGCTTACACGCAGGGGCCTACGAGCAGTACTTC. This translates into CASSLHAGAYEQYF.

The J gene is TRBJ2-3, the V gene TRBV9, with 7 bases matching TRBD2. The V gene end was trimmed by 0 bases and the J gene end by 2 bases; junction bases not matched to a gene: 3. Germline lookup yields CDR1 SGDLS and CDR2 YYNGEE. This CDR3 has 15 amino acids. The CDR3, as DNA: TGTGCCAGCAGCGTAGATGCGGGAGTCACAGATACGCAGTATTTT. The encoded protein is CASSVDAGVTDTQYF.

The chain employs TRBV11-1 and TRBJ1-2; D unclear. V dropped 2 bases and J dropped 8 bases, with 9 bases sitting between them. This CDR3 comprises 12 residues. The germline CDR1 and CDR2 sequences are SGHAT and FQDESV (reference sequence). For the CDR3, the DNA is TGTGCCAGCAGCTTAAGCGGAGCGGGCTACACCTTC. Amino acids: CASSLSGAGYTF.

The J gene is TRBJ1-6, the V gene TRBV27; 8 bases align to TRBD1. This CDR3 is 15 amino acids long. Germline lookup yields CDR1 MNHEY and CDR2 SMNVEV (reference sequence). Unmatched junction bases numbered 5, after V lost 7 bases and J lost 3 bases. DNA for the CDR3: TGTGCCAGCAACCCACAGGGGGACTATAATTCACCCCTCCACTTT. This sequence encodes CASNPQGDYNSPLHF.

V usage is TRBV19 and J usage is TRBJ2-1, with 8 bases identical to TRBD2. Germline V gene sequence: CDR1 LNHDA, CDR2 SQIVND (reference sequence). Unmatched junction bases numbered 9, after V lost 5 bases and J lost 0 bases. CDR3 size: 17 residues. As DNA, the CDR3 is TGTGCCAGTAGTCTTGACTCTGGGACTAGCTCCTACAATGAGCAGTTCTTC. Protein product: CASSLDSGTSSYNEQFF.

The J gene is TRBJ2-3, the V gene TRBV4-1, with 8 bases lining up with TRBD2. Germline CDR1 reads MGHRA; CDR2 reads YSYEKL. The CDR3 has 15 amino acids. Trimming removed 1 base from V and 3 bases from J; junction bases left unmatched: 3. The CDR3 region is CASSQVSGETDTQYF. The CDR3 DNA follows: TGCGCCAGCAGCCAAGTTAGCGGGGAGACAGATACGCAGTATTTT.

The chain joins TRBV5-8 to TRBJ2-1; 8 positions match TRBD2. There are 18 residues in the CDR3. V lost 3 bases and J lost 0; bases outside the gene matches: 11. The V gene's germline CDR1 is SGHTS and CDR2 YDEGEE. CDR3 coding DNA: TGTGCCAGCAGCTGGGGTAGGATTAGCGGGGTCTCCTACAATGAGCAGTTCTTC. It codes for CASSWGRISGVSYNEQFF.

The chain carries TRBV28 and TRBJ2-1, with 7 bases that match TRBD2. The CDR3 runs to 16 residues. CDR1 is MDHEN and CDR2 is SYDVKM in the germline V gene. Trimming cost V 4 bases and J 0 bases; bases outside gene matches: 6. The DNA of the CDR3 is TGTGCCAGCAGTTCTCAGGGCGGGAGCTCCTACAATGAGCAGTTCTTC. Its protein product is CASSSQGGSSYNEQFF.

This clone was detected a few times. In nucleotides, the CDR3 is TGCGCCAGCAGCGGCGGGACCTCCCTAGTGAATACGCAGTATTTT. Its translation: CASSGGTSLVNTQYF. The gene calls are TRBV4-3 and TRBJ2-3; D may be TRBD2 (6 bases). This CDR3 contains 15 residues. The germline gives CDR1 LGHNA, CDR2 YSLEER. Trimming shortened V by 5 bases and J by 7 bases, and 19 bases separated the two germline ends.

For this clone: The same CDR3 is also encoded by other DNA sequences in this sample. V and J are TRBV3-1 (or the pseudogene TRBV3-2) and TRBJ1-1, with 12 bases that match TRBD1. Trimming at V came to 4 bases and at J to 1 base, leaving 16 bases not matched to a gene. Germline V lookup: CDR1 LGHDT, CDR2 YNNKEL (reference sequence). CDR3 length: 20 amino acids. The CDR3 here is CASSLLHPAGTGGGNTEAFF. CDR3 DNA sequence: TGTGCCAGCAGCCTCCTGCACCCAGCCGGGACAGGGGGCGGGAACACTGAAGCTTTCTTT.